These 27 T cell receptor beta chains originate from one sample sequenced in a study of blood T cells in healthy people across ages. With a J-beta primer mix and a sample-barcoded 5' primer, a second PCR ran 7 to 11 cycles. TCRdb processed the 5' RACE reads anew with MiXCR; each CDR3 protein has one entry. The data contain some 760,000 distinct CDR3 sequences, 25% of them singletons. The sample also formed part of further work on T cells of mothers and their children.

The sample consisted of blood. Every receptor here comes from a boy aged 10-17 years in good health.

The J gene is TRBJ1-4, the V gene TRBV7-9; D is unclear. CDR3 size: 16 residues. Trimming stripped 2 bases from V and 7 bases from J, with 17 bases between. CDR1 is SEHNR, CDR2 FQNEAQ, per germline (reference sequence). CDR3 amino acids: CASSLIGDTGFEKLFF. CDR3 DNA sequence: TGTGCCAGCAGCTTAATTGGGGATACGGGTTTTGAAAAACTGTTTTTT.

This clonotype was detected a few times. Sequence at one end of the junction differs from germline and may be a read error. The V gene is TRBV3-1, the J gene TRBJ2-7, with D perhaps TRBD1 or TRBD2 (5 bases each). The CDR3 loop spans 13 amino acids. The germline V gene has CDR1 LGHDT and CDR2 YNNKEL (reference sequence). The CDR3 DNA is TGTGCCAGCAGCCAAACTGGATCGGGACGGCGGCACTTC. Residues: CASSQTGSGRRHF.

J is TRBJ2-5 and V is TRBV7-2, with TRBD2 matching 11 bases. Gene TRBJ2-1 matches the end of the DNA better, so the J call may be wrong. The CDR3 is made up of 16 amino acids. CDR1 SGHTA and CDR2 FQGNSA come from the germline V gene. This chain's CDR3 is CASSPRLAGLLDEQFF. The CDR3 region has the DNA TGTGCCAGCAGCCCCAGACTAGCGGGGCTCTTGGATGAGCAGTTCTTC.

This clonotype was seen more than once but under ten times. In DNA, the CDR3 is TGTGCCAGCAGTTTATTTGGGGAGGGGACAGATACGCAGTATTTT. Translation gives CASSLFGEGTDTQYF. The chain links TRBV28 to TRBJ2-3, with 7 bases lining up with TRBD2. Germline CDR1 is MDHEN and CDR2 is SYDVKM. CDR3 length: 15 amino acids. The V and J ends lost 1 base and 3 bases, in that order; junction bases with no gene match: 4.

This clonotype has a handful of counts. The gene calls are TRBV9 and TRBJ2-1; 10 bases map to TRBD2. The CDR3 spans 16 residues. V gave up 2 bases and J gave up 8 bases; unmatched junction bases: 10. Per the germline V gene, CDR1 is SGDLS and CDR2 is YYNGEE. The CDR3 region is CASSVLAGGPWDEQFF. The CDR3 nucleotides are TGTGCCAGCAGCGTGTTAGCGGGAGGCCCTTGGGATGAGCAGTTCTTC.

The chain is built from TRBV3-1 and TRBJ2-7; no clear D. CDR3 length: 14 residues. The V end lost 4 bases, the J end lost 0 bases, and 10 bases lay between the germline ends. Per the germline V gene, CDR1 is LGHDT and CDR2 is YNNKEL (reference sequence). The CDR3 nucleotides are TGTGCCAGCAGCCGCGAACCAAGCTCCTACGAGCAGTACTTC. Its translation: CASSREPSSYEQYF.

Only a few counts were recorded for this clonotype. This chain links TRBV12-3 or TRBV12-4 with TRBJ1-1, with D tentatively TRBD1 (5 bases). This CDR3 has 14 amino acids. Trimming cost V 3 bases and J 3 bases, with 11 bases left between them. The CDR3 here is CASSFHVGDTEAFF. The CDR3 DNA is TGTGCCAGCAGTTTCCATGTGGGGGACACTGAAGCTTTCTTT.

This clonotype has just a few counts. The chain uses TRBV2 and TRBJ2-7, with 13 bases that match TRBD2. Germline trimming cut 3 bases from V and 3 bases from J; bases unmatched to any gene: 5. The CDR3 sequence is 16 residues long. The germline gives CDR1 SNHLY, CDR2 FYNNEI. The CDR3 coding sequence is TGTGCCAGCAGTGAGCAACTAGCGGGGGGGATCTACGAGCAGTACTTC. Translated, it gives CASSEQLAGGIYEQYF. The variable domain in full, completed from reference TRBV2 and TRBJ2-7, reads EPEVTQTPSHQVTQMGQEVILRCVPISNHLYFYWYRQILGQKVEFLVSFYNNEISEKSEIFDDQFSVERPDGSNFTLKIRSTKLEDSAMYFCASSEQLAGGIYEQYFGPGTRLTVT.

A few counts support this clonotype. The chain employs TRBV5-1 and TRBJ2-1; D might be TRBD1 (8 bases). Germline V gene lookup returns CDR1 SGHRS and CDR2 YFSETQ. The V end was cut by 2 bases, the J end by 4 bases, with 19 bases between. The CDR3 covers 17 residues. CDR3 protein: CASSLTTGAGEYNEQFF. CDR3 nucleotides: TGCGCCAGCAGCTTAACGACAGGGGCGGGGGAATACAATGAGCAGTTCTTC.

The chain couples TRBV7-2 to TRBJ1-2; D gene uncertain. The CDR3 runs to 13 residues. Trimming removed 5 bases from V and 4 bases from J, with 11 bases in between. In germline, CDR1 is SGHTA, CDR2 FQGNSA. The CDR3 DNA sequence: TGTGCCAGCAGCGTTGACGCTATCTATGGCTACACCTTC. Residues: CASSVDAIYGYTF.

This clonotype came up many times. The genes are TRBV6-5 and TRBJ2-7; D unresolved. Germline CDR1 and CDR2: MNHEY and SVGAGI. V was pared by 5 bases and J by 2 bases, with 4 bases between. The CDR3 consists of 11 residues. DNA of the CDR3: TGTGCCAGCAGTAACACCTACGAGCAGTACTTC. It encodes CASSNTYEQYF.

J is TRBJ2-2 and V is TRBV4-1, with D unresolved. Germline CDR1 is MGHRA and CDR2 is YSYEKL. The CDR3 spans 15 residues. The germline V and J ends were trimmed by 7 bases and 2 bases, with 14 bases remaining between them. CDR3 protein: CASTRTYCNTGELFF. CDR3 coding DNA: TGCGCCAGCACCCGGACCTACTGTAACACCGGGGAGCTGTTTTTT.

The table lists this clonotype with many counts. The chain links TRBV27 to TRBJ1-6, with D unclear. CDR1 and CDR2 from the germline V gene are MNHEY and SMNVEV (reference sequence). This CDR3 is 12 amino acids long. The ends were cut back, 7 bases at V and 8 bases at J, with 9 bases in the middle. CDR3 region: CASTIGHSPLHF. DNA of the CDR3: TGTGCCAGCACCATCGGGCATTCACCCCTCCACTTT.

This chain joins TRBV29-1 and TRBJ2-1; 7 nucleotides match TRBD1. Germline trimming cut 2 bases from V and 0 bases from J; bases unmatched to any gene: 10. Germline assignment: CDR1 SQVTM and CDR2 ANQGSEA. The CDR3 consists of 17 residues. This chain's CDR3 is CSVELTLGGRSYNEQFF. In nucleotides, the CDR3 is TGCAGCGTTGAACTAACACTAGGGGGCCGCTCCTACAATGAGCAGTTCTTC.

V gene TRBV25-1 combines with J gene TRBJ2-3; D is possibly TRBD1 or TRBD2 (5 bases each). Germline CDR1 reads MGHDK; CDR2 reads SYGVNS. V lost 4 bases to trimming and J lost 5 bases, with 13 bases between them. The CDR3 covers 14 residues. CDR3 amino acids: CASSATKGRDTQYF. CDR3 sequence (DNA): TGTGCCAGCAGTGCGACAAAGGGACGAGATACGCAGTATTTT.

This clonotype was detected only a few times. The V call is TRBV20-1, the J call TRBJ2-5; a weak D match, TRBD1 (5 bases). The germline CDR1 and CDR2 sequences are DFQATT and SNEGSKA (reference sequence). This CDR3 has 13 residues. The V end lost 0 bases, the J end lost 7 bases, and 12 bases lay between the germline ends. DNA of the CDR3: TGCAGTGCTAGAGATCCGGGCAGGGCGACCCAGTACTTC. Protein product: CSARDPGRATQYF.

Points on this clonotype: Because the CDR3's place on the DNA is in doubt, the DNA is left out and the CDR3 is given as listed by TCRdb. The chain joins TRBV7-2 to TRBJ2-5. The CDR3 contains 12 residues when both ends are counted. The germline V gene encodes CDR1 SGHTA and CDR2 FQGNSA. This CDR3 is CASSLWGRGIYF.

The chain joins TRBV5-1 to TRBJ2-5, with a weak D call TRBD1 (5 bases). The J call may not be correct, given that the DNA end is closer to TRBJ2-7. Per germline, CDR1 SGHRS and CDR2 YFSETQ. This CDR3 has 14 amino acids. CDR3 sequence (DNA): TGCGCCAGCAGCTTGGGACAGCCGACCTACGAGCAGTACTTC. The encoded protein is CASSLGQPTYEQYF.

Of note for this clonotype: At one end, the junction sequence differs from germline, possibly due to a read error. The gene calls are TRBV7-7 and TRBJ2-5; D gene uncertain. This CDR3 has 13 amino acids. Germline CDR1 SSHAT, CDR2 FNYEAQ (reference sequence). The DNA of the CDR3 is TGTGCTAGCAGCTTAGAGACGGTGGGGACCCAGTACTTC. It codes for CASSLETVGTQYF.

This sequence joins TRBV2 and TRBJ1-1; 7 bases line up with TRBD1. The CDR3 is made up of 15 amino acids. In germline, CDR1 is SNHLY, CDR2 FYNNEI. The ends lost 6 bases at V and 4 bases at J; junction bases unmatched: 11. CDR3 DNA: TGTGCCAGCAGAGACCGACAGGGTATAGGCACTGAAGCTTTCTTT. It specifies CASRDRQGIGTEAFF.

This chain joins TRBV7-6 and TRBJ2-5; TRBD2 matches at 7 bases. This CDR3 spans 15 amino acids. Germline loops: CDR1 SGHVS, CDR2 FNYEAQ. V shed 4 bases, J shed 0 bases, and the junction held 5 bases outside the gene matches. CDR3 sequence (DNA): TGTGCCAGCAGCTACGGGACTACCTACCAAGAGACCCAGTACTTC. Amino acid sequence: CASSYGTTYQETQYF.

The DNA for the CDR3 is TGTGCCAGCAGTTACATCGGCGGGAGCTCCTACGAGCAGTACTTC. As protein: CASSYIGGSSYEQYF. This rearrangement joins TRBV6-5 to TRBJ2-7; 7 nucleotides agree with TRBD2. Germline values: CDR1 MNHEY, CDR2 SVGAGI. The V segment lost 2 bases and the J segment 0 bases; nucleotides outside the gene matches: 4. CDR3 size: 15 residues.

The chain employs TRBV7-6 and TRBJ1-2; no clear D gene. Trimming shortened V by 5 bases and J by 9 bases, and 19 bases separated the two germline ends. CDR3 length equals 14 residues. Germline CDR1 SGHVS, CDR2 FNYEAQ. The CDR3: CASSASPGSYSYTF. The DNA for the CDR3 is TGTGCCAGCAGCGCCAGCCCGGGGTCGTATAGCTACACCTTC.

The V gene is TRBV7-2, the J gene TRBJ1-4; D is unresolved. The germline V gene encodes CDR1 SGHTA and CDR2 FQGNSA. CDR3 length equals 15 residues. V dropped 3 bases and J dropped 2 bases, with 10 bases sitting between them. CDR3 nucleotides: TGTGCCAGCAGCTTTGGGGTGACGACTAATGAAAAACTGTTTTTT. This translates into CASSFGVTTNEKLFF.

The rearrangement joins TRBV6-2 or TRBV6-3 to TRBJ1-5, with a possible D match to TRBD1 (5 bases). This CDR3 contains 14 residues. The V end lost 6 bases, the J end lost 7 bases, and 16 bases lay between the germline ends. Germline-derived CDR1 and CDR2 are MNHEY and SVGEGT. CDR3 residues: CASSQTGGGQPQHF. The DNA of the CDR3 is TGTGCCAGCAGCCAGACTGGGGGAGGGCAGCCCCAGCATTTT.

V usage is TRBV27 and J usage is TRBJ2-1; maybe TRBD2 (6 bases). The CDR3 is 14 amino acids. CDR1 is MNHEY and CDR2 is SMNVEV in the germline V gene (reference sequence). Trimming pared 6 bases from V and 5 bases from J, leaving 14 bases between. The CDR3 DNA sequence: TGTGCCAGCAGACGGAGGGGAGTCCACAATGAGCAGTTCTTC. Protein product: CASRRRGVHNEQFF.

The V call is TRBV12-3 or TRBV12-4, the J call TRBJ2-5; D may be TRBD1 (5 bases). The DNA end is a closer match to TRBJ2-1, so the J assignment may be wrong. The CDR3 totals 13 residues. Written as DNA, the CDR3 is TGTGCCAGCAGTTTAATGGGGCGCAATGAGCAGTTCTTC. It specifies CASSLMGRNEQFF.